The 31 T cell receptor beta chains presented below share a single source sample, sequenced in a study of cytomegalovirus exposure and HLA in healthy donors. The PCR employed 60 Vbeta primers together with 13 Jbeta primers. Clones were read by immunoSEQ multiplex PCR, and TCRdb kept only the in-frame ones, dropping some. The sample consists of approximately 160,000 clones, roughly 77% of them appearing once. The sequencing input was PBMCs. All receptors come from a woman aged 35 to 49 in good health and CMV-seropositive.

The genes are TRBV5-1 and TRBJ2-2, with a weak D call TRBD1 (6 bases). The ends were cut back, 2 bases at V and 0 bases at J, with 17 bases in the middle. In germline, CDR1 is SGHRS, CDR2 YFSETQ. The CDR3 contains 18 residues. This CDR3 is CASSFTQGWGSNTGELFF. The CDR3 DNA is TGCGCCAGCAGCTTCACACAGGGTTGGGGATCGAACACCGGGGAGCTGTTTTTT. Full variable domain (remainder filled in from reference TRBV5-1 and TRBJ2-2): KAGVTQTPRYLIKTRGQQVTLSCSPISGHRSVSWYQQTPGQGLQFLFEYFSETQRNKGNFPGRFSGRQFSNSRSEMNVSTLELGDSALYLCASSFTQGWGSNTGELFFGEGSRLTVL.

This chain links TRBV10-3 with TRBJ2-1; 7 bases are a match to TRBD2. The V segment lost 6 bases and the J segment 2 bases; nucleotides outside the gene matches: 4. Germline V CDR1 and CDR2: ENHRY, SYGVKD. The CDR3 is made up of 14 amino acids. The CDR3 DNA follows: TGTGCCATCAGGACAGCGGGGACCTACAATGAGCAGTTCTTC. This translates into CAIRTAGTYNEQFF.

Remarks on this clone: Other DNA sequences in this sample translate to the same CDR3. The chain employs TRBV10-2 and TRBJ1-5; a possible D gene is TRBD1 (6 bases). V shed 2 bases and J shed 4 bases, with 9 bases lying between them. The CDR3 length is 14 residues. Germline V gives CDR1 WSHSY, CDR2 SAAADI. Here the CDR3 reads CASSEGGANQPQHF. The CDR3 bases are TGCGCCAGCAGTGAGGGGGGGGCGAATCAGCCCCAGCATTTT.

CDR3 in amino acids: CASSLGSEGYTDTQYF. The CDR3 DNA sequence: TGTGCCAGCAGCTTAGGGTCAGAGGGATACACAGATACGCAGTATTTT. The genes are TRBV7-9 and TRBJ2-3; D possibly corresponds to TRBD2 (5 bases). Trimming took 1 base from V and 2 from J, leaving 13 bases between them. The length of the CDR3 is 16 residues. The V gene's germline CDR1 is SEHNR and CDR2 FQNEAQ (reference sequence).

The CDR3 DNA sequence: TGCACCCGTTCACTAGCGGGGGCAGAGGGGACCCAGTACTTC. It specifies CTRSLAGAEGTQYF. The V call is TRBV1, the J call TRBJ2-5; TRBD2, as called in the table, went unchecked against the DNA. TRBV1 is termed a pseudogene. The length of the CDR3 is 14 residues.

This chain connects TRBV6-5 to TRBJ1-5; D is possibly TRBD1 (6 bases). Trimming removed 5 bases at V and 6 bases at J, with 17 bases between. The CDR3 has 15 residues. Germline loops: CDR1 MNHEY, CDR2 SVGAGI. The CDR3 nucleotides read TGTGCCAGCAGTCCACGGGCAGGGGTCCGTCAGCCCCAGCATTTT. Translated: CASSPRAGVRQPQHF.

A few counts support this clone. The chain joins TRBV5-6 to TRBJ2-5; the match to TRBD2 covers 12 bases. Trimming took 4 bases from V and 1 from J; bases not matched to a gene: 8. Germline values: CDR1 SGHDT, CDR2 YYEEEE. The CDR3 is 17 residues long. CDR3 residues: CASSRRTSGAFQETQYF. As DNA, the CDR3 is TGTGCCAGCAGCCGTAGGACTAGCGGGGCGTTCCAAGAGACCCAGTACTTC. Full variable domain (rest looked up from reference TRBV5-6 and TRBJ2-5): DAGVTQSPTHLIKTRGQQVTLRCSPKSGHDTVSWYQQALGQGPQFIFQYYEEEERQRGNFPDRFSGHQFPNYSSELNVNALLLGDSALYLCASSRRTSGAFQETQYFGPGTRLLVL.

The chain recombines TRBV4-3 with TRBJ1-1, with no clear D. The CDR3 length is 15 residues. Germline CDR1 is LGHNA and CDR2 is YSLEER. V lost 1 base and J 6 bases, leaving 15 bases between the germline ends. CDR3 nucleotides: TGCGCCAGCAGCCAAGGTGCAAGCCATAGCGCTGAAGCTTTCTTT. Amino acids: CASSQGASHSAEAFF.

The chain uses TRBV28 and TRBJ2-3, with unresolved D. The CDR3 contains 15 residues. Deletions cut 7 bases from V and 0 bases from J, with 14 bases between. The germline gives CDR1 MDHEN, CDR2 SYDVKM. CDR3 amino acids: CASIPGGASTDTQYF. For the CDR3, the DNA is TGTGCCAGCATTCCTGGCGGAGCTAGCACAGATACGCAGTATTTT.

The V call is TRBV7-8, the J call TRBJ2-7; TRBD2 might be the D (6 bases). The ends were cut back, 5 bases at V and 7 bases at J, with 21 bases in the middle. CDR1 is SGHVS and CDR2 is FQNEAQ in the germline V gene. The CDR3 has 15 residues. In DNA, the CDR3 is TGTGCCAGCAGCCGTTGGACGGGGGAAACGGAGGAGCAGTACTTC. Protein product: CASSRWTGETEEQYF. The whole variable domain, filled in from reference TRBV7-8 and TRBJ2-7, reads GAGVSQSPRYKVAKRGQDVALRCDPISGHVSLFWYQQALGQGPEFLTYFQNEAQLDKSGLPSDRFFAERPEGSVSTLKIQRTQQEDSAVYLCASSRWTGETEEQYFGPGTRLTVT.

The J gene is TRBJ2-3, the V gene TRBV7-9; D is unresolved. CDR3 length: 13 amino acids. Trimming stripped 2 bases from V and 6 bases from J, with 9 bases between. Per germline, CDR1 SEHNR and CDR2 FQNEAQ (reference sequence). For the CDR3, the DNA is TGTGCCAGCAGCTTACCGTCTTTGGATACGCAGTATTTT. Protein: CASSLPSLDTQYF.

J is TRBJ2-5 and V is TRBV10-2, with unresolved D. The CDR3 loop spans 12 amino acids. Germline CDR1 reads WSHSY; CDR2 reads SAAADI. V shed 6 bases and J shed 5 bases, with 10 bases lying between them. The CDR3 loop reads CASRSDGETQYF. The CDR3 DNA follows: TGCGCCAGCAGAAGTGACGGGGAGACCCAGTACTTC.

The V call is TRBV6-6, the J call TRBJ1-6, with unresolved D. V was pared by 10 bases and J by 9 bases, with 19 bases between. CDR1 and CDR2 (germline): MNHNY, SVGAGI (reference sequence). The CDR3 loop spans 14 amino acids. The DNA for the CDR3 is TGTGCCACTCGGACGGACTTGACGCGTTCACCCCTCCACTTT. It codes for CATRTDLTRSPLHF.

Only one count was recorded for this clone. DNA for the CDR3: TGCGCCAGCAGCCAAAGTGGGGCGGACATTCAGTACTTC. This codes for CASSQSGADIQYF. The chain joins TRBV4-1 to TRBJ2-4; a possible D gene is TRBD1 (5 bases). The germline V gene has CDR1 MGHRA and CDR2 YSYEKL. This CDR3 is 13 amino acids long. Trimming took 2 bases from V and 8 from J, leaving 10 bases between them.

The V and J genes are TRBV21-1 and TRBJ1-2; the tabulated D call, TRBD1, remains unverified against the DNA. TRBV21-1 is a pseudogene locus. The length of the CDR3 is 15 residues. CDR3 sequence (DNA): TGTGCCAGCAGCGCGCGACAGGGAAAGGACTATGGCTACACCTTC. It yields the protein CASSARQGKDYGYTF.

This chain connects TRBV19 to TRBJ1-2; D not certain. Looked up from germline, CDR1 is LNHDA and CDR2 is SQIVND (reference sequence). CDR3 length equals 11 residues. V was clipped by 10 bases and J by 1 base, with 7 bases between them. DNA for the CDR3: TGTGCCACCTCCGGTAACTATGGCTACACCTTC. It codes for CATSGNYGYTF.

V usage is TRBV6-5 and J usage is TRBJ1-2, with 7 bases identical to TRBD1. Per the germline V gene, CDR1 is MNHEY and CDR2 is SVGAGI. The CDR3 is 13 amino acids. J was trimmed by 4 bases and V by 6 bases; bases with no gene match: 5. CDR3 sequence reads: CASSRQGSYGYTF. CDR3 coding DNA: TGTGCCAGCAGCCGACAGGGTAGCTATGGCTACACCTTC.

The chain couples TRBV2 to TRBJ1-1; TRBD1 matches at 9 bases. Germline CDR1 reads SNHLY; CDR2 reads FYNNEI. The ends lost 8 bases at V and 6 bases at J; junction bases unmatched: 1. The CDR3 has 11 amino acids. The CDR3 region is CASRTGAEAFF. The CDR3 DNA follows: TGTGCCAGCCGGACAGGGGCTGAAGCTTTCTTT.

The CDR3: CAWSVGHSEKLFF. CDR3 nucleotides: TGTGCCTGGAGTGTTGGACATTCGGAAAAACTGTTTTTT. The gene calls are TRBV30 and TRBJ1-4; D might be TRBD1 (5 bases). The V gene's germline CDR1 is GTSNPN and CDR2 SVGIG (reference sequence). The V gene lost 0 bases and the J gene lost 8 bases, with 10 bases spanning the gap. CDR3 length equals 13 residues.

The chain couples TRBV9 to TRBJ2-5; D might be TRBD2 (5 bases). V was shortened by 4 bases and J by 3 bases, with 10 bases between the two germline ends. CDR3 length equals 13 residues. Germline V gene sequence: CDR1 SGDLS, CDR2 YYNGEE. CDR3 sequence: CASSNGNEETQYF. CDR3 DNA: TGTGCCAGCAGCAACGGGAACGAAGAGACCCAGTACTTC.

The gene calls are TRBV4-3 and TRBJ1-2; TRBD1 agrees at 7 bases. Trimming at V came to 0 bases and at J to 4 bases, leaving 5 bases not matched to a gene. Germline V CDR1 and CDR2: LGHNA, YSLEER. This CDR3 region has 15 residues. CDR3 region: CASSQDTQGSYGYTF. In DNA form, the CDR3 reads TGCGCCAGCAGCCAAGATACACAGGGGAGCTATGGCTACACCTTC.

This clone was observed a handful of times. The J gene is TRBJ1-4, the V gene TRBV19, with 7 bases lining up with TRBD1. The CDR3 loop spans 15 amino acids. The V and J ends lost 5 bases and 0 bases, in that order; junction bases with no gene match: 3. Germline V gene data show CDR1 as LNHDA and CDR2 as SQIVND (reference sequence). The CDR3 DNA reads TGTGCCAGTAGTGGCACAGGGGCAACTAATGAAAAACTGTTTTTT. Protein: CASSGTGATNEKLFF.

CDR3 loop: CASSLGQGGTGELFF. DNA of the CDR3: TGTGCCAGCAGCTTGGGTCAGGGAGGGACCGGGGAGCTGTTTTTT. V usage is TRBV7-6 and J usage is TRBJ2-2; 7 bases fit TRBD2. This CDR3 has 15 amino acids. The V segment lost 3 bases and the J segment 5 bases; nucleotides outside the gene matches: 6. Germline V lookup: CDR1 SGHVS, CDR2 FNYEAQ.

In DNA form, the CDR3 reads TGTGCCAGCAGTGAAGCTCCCTCAACTAGCACAGATACGCAGTATTTT. Protein sequence: CASSEAPSTSTDTQYF. The chain joins TRBV2 to TRBJ2-3; D unclear. The CDR3 is 16 amino acids. Between the trimmed V and J ends, which lost 0 bases and 0 bases, there was a span of 10 bases. CDR1 and CDR2 (germline): SNHLY, FYNNEI.

This chain links TRBV5-8 with TRBJ1-5; 11 nucleotides align to TRBD1. Germline assignment: CDR1 SGHTS and CDR2 YDEGEE. The CDR3 sequence is 16 residues long. The junction had 9 bases not matched to a gene; V was cut back by 4 bases and J by 6 bases. The CDR3 here is CASSRLSGTGGQPQHF. The CDR3 nucleotides read TGTGCCAGCAGCCGCTTGTCCGGGACAGGGGGTCAGCCCCAGCATTTT.

This rearrangement joins TRBV28 to TRBJ2-5; the match to TRBD1 covers 11 bases. The CDR3 totals 15 residues. V trimming: 6 bases; J trimming: 5 bases; junction bases outside the gene matches: 8. CDR1 and CDR2 (germline): MDHEN, SYDVKM. The CDR3 region has the DNA TGTGCCAGCAGCCCAGGACAGGGGGCCTTGGAGACCCAGTACTTC. Protein product: CASSPGQGALETQYF.

This clone has only one observation. The V and J genes are TRBV9 and TRBJ1-1, with 7 positions matching TRBD1. V trimming: 6 bases; J trimming: 0 bases; junction bases outside the gene matches: 5. This CDR3 is 14 amino acids long. The germline V gene encodes CDR1 SGDLS and CDR2 YYNGEE. CDR3 protein: CASNTGQLNTEAFF. The CDR3 DNA follows: TGTGCCAGCAACACGGGACAGCTGAACACTGAAGCTTTCTTT.

The CDR3 spells CSVRLAALTDTQYF. The CDR3 coding sequence is TGCAGCGTTCGACTAGCGGCCCTCACAGATACGCAGTATTTT. The rearrangement joins TRBV29-1 to TRBJ2-3; 9 nucleotides line up with TRBD2. The trim removed 5 bases at V and 2 bases at J, leaving 5 bases unmatched. In germline, CDR1 is SQVTM, CDR2 ANQGSEA. The CDR3 totals 14 residues.

The chain joins TRBV6-1 to TRBJ1-2; weak D call: TRBD1 (6 bases). The germline V gene encodes CDR1 MNHNS and CDR2 SASEGT. The CDR3 loop spans 14 amino acids. V was pared by 0 bases and J by 7 bases, with 12 bases between. The CDR3: CASSEALQGPGYTF. CDR3 in DNA: TGTGCCAGCAGTGAAGCATTACAGGGTCCTGGCTACACCTTC.

The CDR3 DNA sequence: TGTGCCAGCAGCTTGGACGGGACTCTTAACTATGGCTACACCTTC. This sequence encodes CASSLDGTLNYGYTF. This chain uses TRBV7-8 with TRBJ1-2; weak D call: TRBD1 (5 bases). Deletions cut 3 bases from V and 1 base from J, with 12 bases between. Germline-derived CDR1 and CDR2 are SGHVS and FQNEAQ. The CDR3 loop spans 15 amino acids.

The V call is TRBV5-5, the J call TRBJ2-3; TRBD1 might be the D (6 bases). The CDR3 totals 16 residues. V was pared by 1 base and J by 2 bases, with 14 bases between. Germline values: CDR1 SGHKS, CDR2 YYEKEE (reference sequence). The CDR3 here is CASSLLGTGNTDTQYF. The DNA for the CDR3 is TGTGCCAGCAGCTTGTTGGGTACAGGGAACACAGATACGCAGTATTTT.